This entry describes one TCR beta chain. This clone was seen just once. Its antigen is still unknown. One base away there is no much larger clone; base qualities are not given. Taken from the germline V gene, the CDR1 and CDR2 loops are SGHTA and FQGNSA. V is reduced by 4 bases and J by 7 bases, leaving a spacing of 15 bases between them. The CDR3 contains 14 residues, cysteine and phenylalanine counted. The CDR3 DNA has 42 bases and is translated from base 1. The data were obtained in a study of blood T cell repertoires in COVID-19 (dated by TCRdb to about 2020). Context from the whole study: Samples from collaborators originated in the United States, Italy and Spain and spanned both the acute and convalescent phases of COVID-19. HLA class I and class II types, where available, came from metadata supplied by the sample provider rather than from assay-based typing. The samples were drawn from two sources: the first 160 participants of the ongoing ImmuneRACE study, and over 1,000 subjects contributed by 6 global collaborators. The repertoires were released in a freely available public database meant as a resource for research on the immune response to SARS-CoV-2. The prospective study material was composed of cDNA or gDNA derived from T cells, B-cell-depleted T cells, or PBMCs. Subjects who had been exposed to COVID-19, were actively infected with it, or had recovered from it provided the deeply sampled blood TCRbeta repertoires that made up the dataset. Nearly every sample came with metadata listing a de-identified subject ID, COVID-19 status, age in years and sex. Results the study describes overall, beyond this receptor: The quantity of clinical and demographic metadata differed by source and by participant and was supplied without curation.

Each collaborating institution followed its own protocols to collect whole blood in K2EDTA tubes. For TCRbeta analysis, collaborators shipped samples as frozen whole blood, isolated PBMCs, or DNA extracted from either of those sample types. TCRbeta CDR3 regions were amplified from genomic DNA by means of the immunoSEQ Assay, a bias-controlled multiplex PCR. The paper's data handling went like this. Nucleated cell counts per sample were estimated from amplification of reference gene primers within the assay. To quantify the absolute abundance of each unique TCRbeta CDR3 rearrangement, sequence reads were collapsed and filtered. Productive Simpson clonality was computed per sample as the square root of Simpson's diversity index over productive rearrangements. TCRdb holds this immuneACCESS table with in-frame rearrangements only. Some clones are missing; in checked studies, unresolved V genes explain under half, and the rest has no known cause. The V and J calls and clone size come from that table; D and trimming were worked out from the DNA. This sample gives 200,000 to 300,000 clones in total; about 80% of them show up just once. The ten largest make up roughly 10% of the sample.

The receptor chain draws on TRBV7-2 and TRBJ2-3; 6 matching bases give a weak D call of TRBD2. This clonotype was obtained from an older man with acute or convalescent COVID-19. The sample taken for sequencing was peripheral blood. The DNA reads TGTGCCAGCAGCTCTTCTAGCGCCCGAAATACGCAGTATTTT. This is translated as CASSSSSARNTQYF.